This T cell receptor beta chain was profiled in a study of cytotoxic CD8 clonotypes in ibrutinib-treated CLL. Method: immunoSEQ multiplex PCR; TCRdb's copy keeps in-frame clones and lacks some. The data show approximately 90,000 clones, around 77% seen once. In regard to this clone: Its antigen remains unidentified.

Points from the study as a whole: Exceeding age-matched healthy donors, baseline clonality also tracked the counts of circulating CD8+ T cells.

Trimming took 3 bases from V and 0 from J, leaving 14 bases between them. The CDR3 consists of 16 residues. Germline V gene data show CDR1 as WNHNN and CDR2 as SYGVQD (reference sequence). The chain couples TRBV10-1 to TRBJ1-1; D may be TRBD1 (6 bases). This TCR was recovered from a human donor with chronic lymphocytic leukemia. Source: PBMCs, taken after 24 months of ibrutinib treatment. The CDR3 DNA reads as TGCGCCAGCAGTGAAGGTACGGGGGGCCTGAACACTGAAGCTTTCTTT. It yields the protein CASSEGTGGLNTEAFF.